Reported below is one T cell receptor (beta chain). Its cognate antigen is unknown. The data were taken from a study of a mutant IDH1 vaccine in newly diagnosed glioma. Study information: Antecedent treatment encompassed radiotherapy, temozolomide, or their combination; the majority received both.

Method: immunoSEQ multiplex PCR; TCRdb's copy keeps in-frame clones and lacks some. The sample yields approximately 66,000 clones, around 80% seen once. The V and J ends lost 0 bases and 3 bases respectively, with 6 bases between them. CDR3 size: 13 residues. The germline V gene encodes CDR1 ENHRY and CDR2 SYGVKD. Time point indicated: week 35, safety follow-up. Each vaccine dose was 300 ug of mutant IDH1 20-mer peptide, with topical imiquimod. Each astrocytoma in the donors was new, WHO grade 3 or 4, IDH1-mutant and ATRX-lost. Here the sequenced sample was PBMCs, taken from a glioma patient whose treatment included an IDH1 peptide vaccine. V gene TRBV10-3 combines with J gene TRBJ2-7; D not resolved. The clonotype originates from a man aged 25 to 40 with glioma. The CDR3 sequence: CAISESSLYEQYF. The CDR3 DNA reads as TGTGCCATCAGTGAGTCCTCCCTCTACGAGCAGTACTTC.